The source of this TCR beta chain is a study of T cells in Graves' hyperthyroidism and ophthalmopathy. The CDR3 is made up of 15 amino acids. Germline V gives CDR1 SNHLY, CDR2 FYNNEI. The ends lost 4 bases at V and 4 bases at J; junction bases unmatched: 8. RNA transcripts provided the source from which TCR beta CDR3 regions were amplified. Initially, a first-round RT-PCR of the TCR CDR3 employed the HTBI primer set. TCRdb used MiXCR to reprocess the multiplex PCR reads, holding one entry per CDR3 protein. This sample has hundreds of thousands of distinct CDR3 sequences; about 38% occur once, and the top ten carry approximately 10%.

Material for sequencing was blood. This chain uses TRBV2 with TRBJ2-3, with TRBD1 matching 7 bases. The source is a man younger than 30 with Graves' hyperthyroidism. CDR3 sequence (DNA): TGTGCCAGCAGTGCCGACAGGGTGGGCGCAGATACGCAGTATTTT. Protein sequence: CASSADRVGADTQYF.